This entry is about one TCR beta chain. The CDR3 is made up of 14 amino acids. The germline gives CDR1 MGHDK, CDR2 SYGVNS. V lost 6 bases, J lost 4 bases, and 9 bases stayed unmatched. The data were obtained in a study of blood T cell repertoires in COVID-19. Here immunoSEQ multiplex PCR was the method, and the copy in TCRdb shows in-frame clones only, minus some. The top ten clones hold 4.7% of a sample with fewer than 50,000 clones, roughly 85% of them seen once. The specimen was peripheral blood. The clonotype comes from a man aged 55 to 70 with COVID-19, enrolled during active disease. The chain links TRBV25-1 to TRBJ2-7; 7 bases fit TRBD2. Written as DNA, the CDR3 is TGTGCCAGCAGGGAGACGGCTAGCGGTTACGAGCAGTACTTC. Encoded protein: CASRETASGYEQYF.